Sequencing of this TCR beta chain was carried out in a study of blood T cell repertoires in COVID-19. Study-wide background: Some COVID-19 samples were acute and others convalescent; all came from the United States, Italy and Spain.

Libraries were prepared by immunoSEQ multiplex PCR; TCRdb keeps only in-frame clonotypes and omits some of them. The table includes about 170,000 clones, approximately 90% detected once. Germline V gene data show CDR1 as SGHAT and CDR2 as FQNNGV. This CDR3 has 16 residues. Trimming took 5 bases from V and 0 from J, leaving 14 bases between them. The receptor comes from a man aged 30 to 39 with COVID-19, enrolled during active disease. The J gene is TRBJ1-3, the V gene TRBV11-2; no reliable D call. Input material: peripheral blood. CDR3 coding DNA: TGTGCCAGCAGCCCCCCCCTGGGCATCTCTGGAAACACCATATATTTT. Amino acids: CASSPPLGISGNTIYF.